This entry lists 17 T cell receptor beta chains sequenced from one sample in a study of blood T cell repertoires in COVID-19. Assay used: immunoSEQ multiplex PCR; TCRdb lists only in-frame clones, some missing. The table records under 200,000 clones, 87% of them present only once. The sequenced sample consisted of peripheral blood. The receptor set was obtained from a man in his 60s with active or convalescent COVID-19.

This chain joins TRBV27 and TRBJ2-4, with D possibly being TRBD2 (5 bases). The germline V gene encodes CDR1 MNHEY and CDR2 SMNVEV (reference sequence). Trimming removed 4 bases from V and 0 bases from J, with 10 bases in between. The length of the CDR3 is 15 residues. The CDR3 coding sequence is TGTGCCAGCAGTTCAGCAGCGGTAGCCAAAAACATTCAGTACTTC. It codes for CASSSAAVAKNIQYF.

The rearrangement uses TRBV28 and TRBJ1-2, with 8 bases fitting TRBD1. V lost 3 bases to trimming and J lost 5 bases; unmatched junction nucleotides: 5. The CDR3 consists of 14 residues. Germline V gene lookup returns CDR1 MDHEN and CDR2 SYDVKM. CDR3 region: CASSFPGQVYGYTF. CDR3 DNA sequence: TGTGCCAGCAGTTTCCCGGGACAGGTATATGGCTACACCTTC.

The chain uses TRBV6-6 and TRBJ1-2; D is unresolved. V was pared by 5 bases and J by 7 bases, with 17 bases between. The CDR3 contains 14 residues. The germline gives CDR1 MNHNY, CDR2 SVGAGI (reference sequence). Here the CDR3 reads CASSDPGPTSGYTF. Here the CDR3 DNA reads TGTGCCAGCAGTGACCCTGGGCCAACAAGTGGCTACACCTTC.

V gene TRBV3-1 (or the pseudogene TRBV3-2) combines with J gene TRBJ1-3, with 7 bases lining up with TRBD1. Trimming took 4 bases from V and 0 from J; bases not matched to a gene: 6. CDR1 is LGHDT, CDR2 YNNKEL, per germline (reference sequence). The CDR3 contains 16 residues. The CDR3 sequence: CASSLGTASSGNTIYF. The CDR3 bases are TGTGCCAGCAGCCTCGGGACAGCCTCCTCTGGAAACACCATATATTTT.

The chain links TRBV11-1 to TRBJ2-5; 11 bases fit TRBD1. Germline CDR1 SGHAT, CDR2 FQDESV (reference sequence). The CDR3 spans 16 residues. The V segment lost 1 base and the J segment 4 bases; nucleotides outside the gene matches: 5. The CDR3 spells CASSLVPDRGRETQYF. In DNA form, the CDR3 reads TGTGCCAGCAGCTTAGTCCCGGACAGGGGGCGAGAGACCCAGTACTTC.

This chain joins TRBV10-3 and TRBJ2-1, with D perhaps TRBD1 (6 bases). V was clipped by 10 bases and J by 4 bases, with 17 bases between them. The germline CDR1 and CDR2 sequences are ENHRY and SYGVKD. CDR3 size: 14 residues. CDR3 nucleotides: TGTGCCACCATTTCAAATGGACAGTACAATGAGCAGTTCTTC. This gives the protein CATISNGQYNEQFF.

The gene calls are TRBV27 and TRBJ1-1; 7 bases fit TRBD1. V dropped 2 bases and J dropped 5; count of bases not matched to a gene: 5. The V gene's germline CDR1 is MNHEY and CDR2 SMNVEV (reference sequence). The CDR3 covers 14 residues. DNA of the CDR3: TGTGCCAGCAGTTTAAGGGCAGGGGGAACTGAAGCTTTCTTT. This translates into CASSLRAGGTEAFF.

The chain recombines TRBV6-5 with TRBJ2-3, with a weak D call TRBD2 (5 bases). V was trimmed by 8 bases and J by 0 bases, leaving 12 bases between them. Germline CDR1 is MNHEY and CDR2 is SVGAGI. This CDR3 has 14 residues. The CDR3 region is CASGSTFSTDTQYF. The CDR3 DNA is TGTGCCAGCGGGAGCACTTTTAGCACAGATACGCAGTATTTT.

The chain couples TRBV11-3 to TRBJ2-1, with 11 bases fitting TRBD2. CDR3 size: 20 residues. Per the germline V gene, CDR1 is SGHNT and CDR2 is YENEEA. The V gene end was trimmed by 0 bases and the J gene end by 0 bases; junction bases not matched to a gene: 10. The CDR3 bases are TGTGCCAGCAGCTTAGATCTACTAGCGGGGGATCACAGCTCCTACAATGAGCAGTTCTTC. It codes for CASSLDLLAGDHSSYNEQFF.

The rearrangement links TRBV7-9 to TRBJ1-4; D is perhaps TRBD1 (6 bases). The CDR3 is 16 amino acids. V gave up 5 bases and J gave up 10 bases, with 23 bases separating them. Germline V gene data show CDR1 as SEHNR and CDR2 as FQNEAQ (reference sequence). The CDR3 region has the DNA TGTGCCAGCAGCCAGTCTTCGACAGGCCGGAGTGGAAAACTGTTTTTT. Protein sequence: CASSQSSTGRSGKLFF.

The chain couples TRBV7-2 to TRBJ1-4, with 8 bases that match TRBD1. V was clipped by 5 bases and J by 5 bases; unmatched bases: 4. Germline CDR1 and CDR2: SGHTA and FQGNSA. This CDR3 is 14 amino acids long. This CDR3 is CASSRQGANEKLFF. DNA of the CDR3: TGTGCCAGCAGCCGCCAGGGGGCGAATGAAAAACTGTTTTTT.

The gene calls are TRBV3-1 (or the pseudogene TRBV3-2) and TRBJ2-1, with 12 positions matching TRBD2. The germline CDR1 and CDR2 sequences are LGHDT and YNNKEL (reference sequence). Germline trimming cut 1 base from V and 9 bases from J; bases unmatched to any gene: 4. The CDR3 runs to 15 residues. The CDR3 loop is CASSQGLAGGSEQFF. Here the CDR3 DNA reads TGTGCCAGCAGCCAAGGCCTAGCGGGGGGGAGTGAGCAGTTCTTC.

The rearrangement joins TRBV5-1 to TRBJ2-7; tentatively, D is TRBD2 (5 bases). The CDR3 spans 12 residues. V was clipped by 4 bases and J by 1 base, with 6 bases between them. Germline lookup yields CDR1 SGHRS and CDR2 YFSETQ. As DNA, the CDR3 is TGCGCCAGCAGCCGGGGATCCTACGAGCAGTACTTC. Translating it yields CASSRGSYEQYF.

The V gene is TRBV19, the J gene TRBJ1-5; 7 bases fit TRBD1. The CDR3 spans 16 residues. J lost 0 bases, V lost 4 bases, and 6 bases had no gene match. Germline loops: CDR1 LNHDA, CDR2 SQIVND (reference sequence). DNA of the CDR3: TGTGCCAGTAGTACGAGGGGGCTTTATAGCAATCAGCCCCAGCATTTT. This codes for CASSTRGLYSNQPQHF.

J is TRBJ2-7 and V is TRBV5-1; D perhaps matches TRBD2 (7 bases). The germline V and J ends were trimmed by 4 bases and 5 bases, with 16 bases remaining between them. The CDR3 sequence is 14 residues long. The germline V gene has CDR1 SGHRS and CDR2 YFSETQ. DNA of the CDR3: TGCGCCAGCAGCCCGGACTGGGGGGGCCACGAGCAGTACTTC. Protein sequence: CASSPDWGGHEQYF.

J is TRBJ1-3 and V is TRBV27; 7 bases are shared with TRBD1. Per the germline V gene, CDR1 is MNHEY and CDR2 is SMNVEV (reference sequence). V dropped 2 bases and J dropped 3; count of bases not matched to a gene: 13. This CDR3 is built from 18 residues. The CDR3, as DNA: TGTGCCAGCAGTTTACCTCCGACGACAGGGTCGAGTGGAAACACCATATATTTT. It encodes CASSLPPTTGSSGNTIYF.

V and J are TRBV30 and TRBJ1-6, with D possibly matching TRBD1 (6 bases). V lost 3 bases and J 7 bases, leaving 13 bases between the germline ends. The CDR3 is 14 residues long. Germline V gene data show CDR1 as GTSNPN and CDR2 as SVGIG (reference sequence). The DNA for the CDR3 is TGTGCCTGGAGCCTTGGACAGAACAATTCACCCCTCCACTTT. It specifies CAWSLGQNNSPLHF.